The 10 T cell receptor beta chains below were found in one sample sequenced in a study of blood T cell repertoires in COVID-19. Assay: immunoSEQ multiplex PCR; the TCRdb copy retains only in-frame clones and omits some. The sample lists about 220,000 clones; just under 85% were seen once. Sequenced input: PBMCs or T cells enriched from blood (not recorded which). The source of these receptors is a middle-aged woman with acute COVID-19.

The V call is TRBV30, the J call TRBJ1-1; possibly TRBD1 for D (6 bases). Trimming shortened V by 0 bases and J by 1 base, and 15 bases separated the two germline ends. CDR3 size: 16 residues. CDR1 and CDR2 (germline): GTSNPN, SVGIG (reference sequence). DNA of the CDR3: TGTGCCTGGAGTGTACGGGTGGGGGCGAGGAACACTGAAGCTTTCTTT. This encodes CAWSVRVGARNTEAFF.

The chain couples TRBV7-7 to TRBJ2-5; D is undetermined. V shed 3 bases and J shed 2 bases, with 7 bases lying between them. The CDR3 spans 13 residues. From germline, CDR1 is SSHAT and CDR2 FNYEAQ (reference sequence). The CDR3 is CASSFSVQETQYF. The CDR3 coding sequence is TGTGCCAGCAGCTTTTCAGTGCAAGAGACCCAGTACTTC.

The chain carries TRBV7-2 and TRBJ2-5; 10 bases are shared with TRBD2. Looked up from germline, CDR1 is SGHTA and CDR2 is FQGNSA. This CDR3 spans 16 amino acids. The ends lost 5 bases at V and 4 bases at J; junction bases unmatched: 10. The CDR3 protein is CASSLYSGGGRETQYF. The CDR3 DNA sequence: TGTGCCAGCAGCCTATACAGCGGGGGGGGTCGAGAGACCCAGTACTTC.

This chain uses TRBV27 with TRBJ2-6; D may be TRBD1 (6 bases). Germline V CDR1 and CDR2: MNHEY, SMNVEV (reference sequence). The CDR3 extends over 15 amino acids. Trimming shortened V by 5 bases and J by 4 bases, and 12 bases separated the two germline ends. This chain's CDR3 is CASSPTGSGANVLTF. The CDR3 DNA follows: TGTGCCAGCAGTCCAACAGGGTCCGGGGCCAACGTCCTGACTTTC.

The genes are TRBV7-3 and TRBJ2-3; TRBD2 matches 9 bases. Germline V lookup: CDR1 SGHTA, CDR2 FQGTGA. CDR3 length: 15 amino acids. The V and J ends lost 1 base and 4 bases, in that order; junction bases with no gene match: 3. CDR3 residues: CASSLRPSGADTQYF. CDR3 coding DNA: TGTGCCAGCAGCTTAAGGCCTAGCGGGGCAGATACGCAGTATTTT.

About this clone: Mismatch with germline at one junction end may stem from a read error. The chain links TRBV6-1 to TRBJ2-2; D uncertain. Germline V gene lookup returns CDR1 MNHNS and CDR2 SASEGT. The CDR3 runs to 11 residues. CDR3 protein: CASSEALAVRF. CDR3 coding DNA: TGTGCCAGCAGTGAAGCGTTGGCGGTGCGTTTT.

The CDR3 here is CASSQEGDRTNYGYTF. The CDR3 DNA follows: TGTGCCAGCAGCCAAGAGGGGGACAGAACAAACTATGGCTACACCTTC. The chain employs TRBV4-2 and TRBJ1-2; TRBD1 matches 7 bases. With V trimmed by 0 bases and J by 2 bases, 6 bases remained unmatched. The CDR3 covers 16 residues. Looked up from germline, CDR1 is LGHNA and CDR2 is YNFKEQ.

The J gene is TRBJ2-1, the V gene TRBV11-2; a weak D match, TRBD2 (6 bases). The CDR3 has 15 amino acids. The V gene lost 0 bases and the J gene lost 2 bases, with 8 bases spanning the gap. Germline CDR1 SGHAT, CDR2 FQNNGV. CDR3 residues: CASSLELATYNEQFF. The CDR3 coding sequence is TGTGCCAGCAGCTTAGAGCTAGCGACCTACAATGAGCAGTTCTTC.

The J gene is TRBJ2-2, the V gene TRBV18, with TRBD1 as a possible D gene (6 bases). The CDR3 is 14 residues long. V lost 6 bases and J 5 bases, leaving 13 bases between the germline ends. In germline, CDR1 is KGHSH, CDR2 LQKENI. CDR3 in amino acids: CASSRDTKTGELFF. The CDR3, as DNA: TGTGCCAGCTCTCGGGACACCAAGACCGGGGAGCTGTTTTTT.

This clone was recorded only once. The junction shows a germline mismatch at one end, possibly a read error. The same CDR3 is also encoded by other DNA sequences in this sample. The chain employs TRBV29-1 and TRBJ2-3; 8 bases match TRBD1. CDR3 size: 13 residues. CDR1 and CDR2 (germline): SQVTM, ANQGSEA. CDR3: CSVTGEGTDTQYF. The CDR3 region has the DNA TGTAGCGTGACAGGGGAGGGCACAGATACGCAGTATTTT.